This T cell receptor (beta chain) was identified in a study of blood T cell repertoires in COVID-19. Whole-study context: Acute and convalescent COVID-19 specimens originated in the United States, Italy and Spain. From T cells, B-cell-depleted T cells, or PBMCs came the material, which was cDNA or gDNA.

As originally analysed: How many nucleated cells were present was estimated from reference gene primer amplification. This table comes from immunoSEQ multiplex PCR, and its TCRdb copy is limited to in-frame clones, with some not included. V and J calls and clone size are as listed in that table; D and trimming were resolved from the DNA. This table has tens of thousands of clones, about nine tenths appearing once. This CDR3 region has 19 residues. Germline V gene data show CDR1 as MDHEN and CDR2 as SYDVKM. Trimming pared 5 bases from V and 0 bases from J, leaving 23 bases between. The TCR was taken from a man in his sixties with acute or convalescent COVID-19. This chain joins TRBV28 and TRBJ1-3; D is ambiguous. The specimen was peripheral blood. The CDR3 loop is CASSTTTWAGPHSGNTIYF. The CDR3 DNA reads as TGTGCCAGCAGTACAACAACCTGGGCTGGCCCACACTCTGGAAACACCATATATTTT.